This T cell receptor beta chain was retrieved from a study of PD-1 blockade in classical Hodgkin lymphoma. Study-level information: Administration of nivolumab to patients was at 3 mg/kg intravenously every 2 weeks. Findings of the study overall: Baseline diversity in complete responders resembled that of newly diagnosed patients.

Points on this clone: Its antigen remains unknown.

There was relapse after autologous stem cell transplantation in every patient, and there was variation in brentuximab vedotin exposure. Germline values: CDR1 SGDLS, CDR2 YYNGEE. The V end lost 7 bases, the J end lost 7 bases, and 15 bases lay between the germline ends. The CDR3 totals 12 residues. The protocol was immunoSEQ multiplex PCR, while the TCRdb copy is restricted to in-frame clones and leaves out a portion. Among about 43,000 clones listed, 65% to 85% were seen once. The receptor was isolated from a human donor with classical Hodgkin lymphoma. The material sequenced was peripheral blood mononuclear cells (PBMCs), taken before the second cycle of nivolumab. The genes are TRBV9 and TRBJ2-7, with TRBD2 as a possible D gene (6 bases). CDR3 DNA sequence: TGTGCCAGCGGGCCGGGGGAGGCGGAGCAGTACTTC. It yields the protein CASGPGEAEQYF. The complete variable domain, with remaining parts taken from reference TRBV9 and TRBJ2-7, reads DSGVTQTPKHLITATGQRVTLRCSPRSGDLSVYWYQQSLDQGLQFLIQYYNGEERAKGNILERFSAQQFPDLHSELNLSSLELGDSALYFCASGPGEAEQYFGPGTRLTVT.